A single sample is the source of the 16 T cell receptor beta chains below, sequenced in a study of OX40 agonist ivuxolimab in advanced cancers. Here immunoSEQ multiplex PCR was the method, and the copy in TCRdb shows in-frame clones only, minus some. Counted here are some 80,000 clones, around four fifths occurring once; the ten biggest clones make up 20% to 30%. This sample comprised CD4+ or CD8+ T cells sorted from blood, obtained in a trial of the OX40 agonist ivuxolimab. Every receptor here comes from an adult with an advanced solid tumor such as melanoma, head and neck, liver or kidney cancer.

The chain combines TRBV28 with TRBJ2-1, with a possible D match to TRBD2 (6 bases). V gave up 6 bases and J gave up 5 bases, with 11 bases separating them. Germline CDR1 is MDHEN and CDR2 is SYDVKM. This CDR3 contains 13 residues. This chain's CDR3 is CASRMGGDNEQFF. The DNA for the CDR3 is TGTGCCAGCAGAATGGGGGGAGACAATGAGCAGTTCTTC.

Details on this clone: Other DNA variants within this sample encode the same CDR3. The chain combines TRBV6-1 with TRBJ2-5; 12 nucleotides align to TRBD2. CDR1 and CDR2 from the germline V gene are MNHNS and SASEGT. CDR3 length equals 14 residues. The V and J ends lost 6 bases and 5 bases, in that order; junction bases with no gene match: 4. The chain's CDR3 is CASSAGLAGETQYF. The CDR3 bases are TGTGCCAGCAGCGCGGGACTAGCGGGTGAGACCCAGTACTTC.

This sequence joins TRBV10-3 and TRBJ1-6; D remains ambiguous. With 0 bases removed from V and 8 bases from J, the gap between germline ends came to 17 bases. The germline CDR1 and CDR2 sequences are ENHRY and SYGVKD. The CDR3 runs to 17 residues. In DNA, the CDR3 is TGTGCCATCAGTGAGTCTGTGGCAGTCTATAGTGATTCACCCCTCCACTTT. Translating it yields CAISESVAVYSDSPLHF.

The chain joins TRBV6-1 to TRBJ2-2, with TRBD2 matching 9 bases. CDR3 length equals 16 residues. The V gene's germline CDR1 is MNHNS and CDR2 SASEGT. V shed 4 bases and J 1 base; nucleotides not matched to a gene: 4. CDR3 in amino acids: CASSVVSGGNTGELFF. The CDR3 bases are TGTGCCAGCAGTGTGGTTAGCGGGGGGAACACCGGGGAGCTGTTTTTT.

The CDR3 coding sequence is TGTGCCAGCAGTTACGGGGGATCCACAGATACGCAGTATTTT. Protein product: CASSYGGSTDTQYF. The V call is TRBV6-5, the J call TRBJ2-3; D assignment may be TRBD1 or TRBD2 (5 bases each). Trimming stripped 2 bases from V and 2 bases from J, with 8 bases between. The germline gives CDR1 MNHEY, CDR2 SVGAGI. The CDR3 contains 14 residues.

This rearrangement joins TRBV4-3 to TRBJ2-6, with D possibly being TRBD2 (6 bases). Germline CDR1 reads LGHNA; CDR2 reads YSLEER. Deletions cut 0 bases from V and 0 bases from J, with 12 bases between. The CDR3 is 18 residues long. The CDR3 sequence: CASSQEWGVTSGANVLTF. DNA of the CDR3: TGCGCCAGCAGCCAAGAGTGGGGGGTAACCTCTGGGGCCAACGTCCTGACTTTC.

The V gene is TRBV5-4, the J gene TRBJ2-5; D is tentatively TRBD1 or TRBD2 (5 bases each). The CDR3 totals 14 residues. The V end lost 0 bases, the J end lost 9 bases, and 15 bases lay between the germline ends. Germline V gene lookup returns CDR1 SGHNT and CDR2 YYREEE (reference sequence). DNA for the CDR3: TGTGCCAGCAGCTTGGTCGGGGCGGAGTCGGCCCAGTACTTC. It specifies CASSLVGAESAQYF.

The CDR3, as DNA: TGTGCCAGCAGCACGAGACCGGTGGAAGATACGCAGTATTTT. This translates into CASSTRPVEDTQYF. This rearrangement joins TRBV9 to TRBJ2-3; D unclear. The germline V and J ends were trimmed by 4 bases and 5 bases, with 14 bases remaining between them. The V gene's germline CDR1 is SGDLS and CDR2 YYNGEE. CDR3 length: 14 residues.

This rearrangement joins TRBV20-1 to TRBJ1-2; 7 nucleotides line up with TRBD1. Germline values: CDR1 DFQATT, CDR2 SNEGSKA (reference sequence). The CDR3 runs 11 residues. Here the CDR3 reads CAPDRAGGYTF. CDR3 DNA: TGCGCACCAGACAGGGCGGGTGGCTACACCTTC.

V usage is TRBV27 and J usage is TRBJ2-1; 9 bases match TRBD2. The CDR3 contains 15 residues. Germline V gene lookup returns CDR1 MNHEY and CDR2 SMNVEV (reference sequence). V shed 6 bases, J shed 4 bases, and the junction held 7 bases outside the gene matches. In nucleotides, the CDR3 is TGTGCCAGCAGCTTAAGAGCGGGGGGTTACAATGAGCAGTTCTTC. Encoded protein: CASSLRAGGYNEQFF.

CDR3 residues: CAWSVRRAGGAFF. The CDR3 bases are TGTGCCTGGAGTGTACGCAGGGCGGGGGGAGCTTTCTTT. The V call is TRBV30, the J call TRBJ1-1; perhaps TRBD1 as D (5 bases). With 0 bases removed from V and 10 bases from J, the gap between germline ends came to 15 bases. The CDR3 consists of 13 residues. CDR1 is GTSNPN and CDR2 is SVGIG in the germline V gene (reference sequence).

This clone was observed a single time. The chain combines TRBV6-5 with TRBJ1-1, with no clear D. The germline V and J ends were trimmed by 0 bases and 4 bases, with 9 bases remaining between them. The CDR3 is made up of 14 amino acids. Germline V gives CDR1 MNHEY, CDR2 SVGAGI. The CDR3 spells CASSYSYGGTEAFF. The CDR3, as DNA: TGTGCCAGCAGTTACTCATATGGAGGCACTGAAGCTTTCTTT.

Remarks on this clone: Other DNA sequences from this sample encode an identical CDR3 as well. The V and J genes are TRBV7-9 and TRBJ1-3; no clear D gene. Germline-derived CDR1 and CDR2 are SEHNR and FQNEAQ (reference sequence). This CDR3 has 12 amino acids. The germline V and J ends were trimmed by 2 bases and 2 bases, with 1 base remaining between them. The chain's CDR3 is CASSLTGNTIYF. The CDR3 DNA sequence: TGTGCCAGCAGCTTAACTGGAAACACCATATATTTT.

V gene TRBV4-1 combines with J gene TRBJ2-6, with D hard to call. This CDR3 contains 16 residues. The germline gives CDR1 MGHRA, CDR2 YSYEKL. The V end lost 3 bases, the J end lost 5 bases, and 14 bases lay between the germline ends. CDR3 in DNA: TGCGCCAGCAGCCAGGCACGGGCCTCGAGGGCCAACGTCCTGACTTTC. Protein sequence: CASSQARASRANVLTF.

J is TRBJ2-1 and V is TRBV10-2; possibly TRBD1 or TRBD2 for D (5 bases each). The CDR3 sequence is 14 residues long. The V and J ends lost 3 bases and 9 bases respectively, with 15 bases between them. The germline V gene encodes CDR1 WSHSY and CDR2 SAAADI. The DNA of the CDR3 is TGCGCCAGCAGTGACCGCCTAACGGGACGTGAGCAGTTCTTC. This translates into CASSDRLTGREQFF.

This chain connects TRBV7-2 to TRBJ2-5; D unresolved. Germline V gives CDR1 SGHTA, CDR2 FQGNSA. The CDR3 consists of 14 residues. Deletions cut 1 base from V and 2 bases from J, with 8 bases between. The CDR3 sequence: CASSLGAGQETQYF. DNA for the CDR3: TGTGCCAGCAGCTTAGGTGCAGGACAAGAGACCCAGTACTTC.